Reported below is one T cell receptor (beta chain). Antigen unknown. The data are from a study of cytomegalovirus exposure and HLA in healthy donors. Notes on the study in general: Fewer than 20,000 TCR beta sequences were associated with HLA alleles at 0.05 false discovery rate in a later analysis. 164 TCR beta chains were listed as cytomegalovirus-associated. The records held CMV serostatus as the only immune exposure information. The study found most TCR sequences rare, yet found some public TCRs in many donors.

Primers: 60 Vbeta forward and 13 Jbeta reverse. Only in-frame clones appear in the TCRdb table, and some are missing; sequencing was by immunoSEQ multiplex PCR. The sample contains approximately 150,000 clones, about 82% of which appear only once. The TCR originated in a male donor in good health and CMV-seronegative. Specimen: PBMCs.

This chain's CDR3 is CASSQVRGAASNEQFF. Written as DNA, the CDR3 is TGCGCCAGCAGCCAAGTTCGTGGGGCCGCGAGCAATGAGCAGTTCTTC. The chain combines TRBV4-1 with TRBJ2-1, with D possibly TRBD1 on 5 matching bases. The CDR3 loop spans 16 amino acids. Germline V gene data show CDR1 as MGHRA and CDR2 as YSYEKL. Trimming removed 1 base from V and 6 bases from J, with 16 bases in between.